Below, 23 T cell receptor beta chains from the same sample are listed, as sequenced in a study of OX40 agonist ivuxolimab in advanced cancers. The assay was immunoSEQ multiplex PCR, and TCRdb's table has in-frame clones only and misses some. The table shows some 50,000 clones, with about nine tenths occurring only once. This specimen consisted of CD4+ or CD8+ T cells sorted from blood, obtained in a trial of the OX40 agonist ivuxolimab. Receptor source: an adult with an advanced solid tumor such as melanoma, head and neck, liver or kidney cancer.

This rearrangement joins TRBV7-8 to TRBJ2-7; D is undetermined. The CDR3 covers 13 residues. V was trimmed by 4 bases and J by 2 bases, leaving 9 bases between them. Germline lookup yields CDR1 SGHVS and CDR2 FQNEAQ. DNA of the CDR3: TGTGCCAGCAGCTCACAGATAACCTACGAGCAGTACTTC. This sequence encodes CASSSQITYEQYF.

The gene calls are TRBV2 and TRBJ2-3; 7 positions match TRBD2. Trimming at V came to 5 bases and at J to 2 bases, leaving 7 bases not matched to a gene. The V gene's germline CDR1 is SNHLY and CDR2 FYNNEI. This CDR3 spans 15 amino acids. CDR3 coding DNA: TGTGCCAGCAGTCGGCGGCTAGCGGACACAGATACGCAGTATTTT. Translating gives CASSRRLADTDTQYF.

The CDR3 DNA sequence: TGTGCCAGCAGTTACAGATCGAGGGAGCAGTACTTC. Translating it yields CASSYRSREQYF. The V call is TRBV6-8, the J call TRBJ2-7, with no clear D. Germline loops: CDR1 MNHGY, CDR2 SAAAGT. The V and J ends lost 2 bases and 7 bases respectively, with 9 bases between them. The CDR3 consists of 12 residues.

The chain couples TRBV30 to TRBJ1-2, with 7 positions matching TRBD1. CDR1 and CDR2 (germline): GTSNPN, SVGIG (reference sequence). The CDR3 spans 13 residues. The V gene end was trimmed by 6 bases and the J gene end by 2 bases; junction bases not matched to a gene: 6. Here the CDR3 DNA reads TGTGCCTGCAGGGGGACCGGGAACTATGGCTACACCTTC. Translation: CACRGTGNYGYTF.

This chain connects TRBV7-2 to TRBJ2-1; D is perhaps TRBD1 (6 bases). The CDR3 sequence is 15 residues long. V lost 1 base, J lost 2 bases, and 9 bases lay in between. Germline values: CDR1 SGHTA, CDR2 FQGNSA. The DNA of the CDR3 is TGTGCCAGCAGCTTAGTCGGGGACACCTACAATGAGCAGTTCTTC. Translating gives CASSLVGDTYNEQFF.

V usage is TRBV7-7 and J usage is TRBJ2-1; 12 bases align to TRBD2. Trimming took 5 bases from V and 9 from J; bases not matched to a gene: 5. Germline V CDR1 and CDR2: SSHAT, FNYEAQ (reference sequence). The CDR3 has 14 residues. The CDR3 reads CASSTTSGSPEQFF. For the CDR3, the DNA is TGTGCCAGCAGCACGACTAGCGGGAGTCCTGAGCAGTTCTTC.

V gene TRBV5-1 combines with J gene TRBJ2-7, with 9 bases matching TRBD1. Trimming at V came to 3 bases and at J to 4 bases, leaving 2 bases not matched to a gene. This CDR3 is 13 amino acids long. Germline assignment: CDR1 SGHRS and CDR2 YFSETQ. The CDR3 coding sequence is TGCGCCAGCAGCTCCGACAGGGGGTACGAGCAGTACTTC. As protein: CASSSDRGYEQYF.

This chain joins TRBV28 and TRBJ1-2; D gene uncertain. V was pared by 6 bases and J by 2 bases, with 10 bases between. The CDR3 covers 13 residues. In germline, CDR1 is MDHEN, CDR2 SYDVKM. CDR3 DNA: TGTGCCAGCAGCACAGTCAGCAACTATGGCTACACCTTC. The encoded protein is CASSTVSNYGYTF.

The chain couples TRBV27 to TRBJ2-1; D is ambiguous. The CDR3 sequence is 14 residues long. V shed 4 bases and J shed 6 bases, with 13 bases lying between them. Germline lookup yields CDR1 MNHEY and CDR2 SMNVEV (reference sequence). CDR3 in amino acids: CASSSRESFNEQFF. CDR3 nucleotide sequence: TGTGCCAGCAGTTCTCGAGAGAGCTTCAATGAGCAGTTCTTC.

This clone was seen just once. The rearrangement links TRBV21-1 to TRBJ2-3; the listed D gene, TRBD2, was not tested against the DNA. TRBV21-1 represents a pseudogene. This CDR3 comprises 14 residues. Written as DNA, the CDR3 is TGTGCCAGCAGCAAAGGGGAAGCGGCAGATACGCAGTATTTT. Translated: CASSKGEAADTQYF.

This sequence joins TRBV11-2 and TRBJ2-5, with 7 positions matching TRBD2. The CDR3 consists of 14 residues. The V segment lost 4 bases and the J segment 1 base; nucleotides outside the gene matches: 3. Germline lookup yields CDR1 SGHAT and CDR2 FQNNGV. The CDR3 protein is CASSWGRAQETQYF. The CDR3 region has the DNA TGTGCCAGCAGCTGGGGGAGGGCCCAAGAGACCCAGTACTTC.

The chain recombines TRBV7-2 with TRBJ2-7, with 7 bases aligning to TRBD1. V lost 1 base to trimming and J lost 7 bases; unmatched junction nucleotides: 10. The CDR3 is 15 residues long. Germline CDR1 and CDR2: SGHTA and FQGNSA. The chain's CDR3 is CASSLGEQGMREQYF. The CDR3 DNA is TGTGCCAGCAGCTTAGGTGAACAGGGGATGAGGGAGCAGTACTTC. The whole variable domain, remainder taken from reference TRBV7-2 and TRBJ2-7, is GAGVSQSPSNKVTEKGKDVELRCDPISGHTALYWYRQSLGQGLEFLIYFQGNSAPDKSGLPSDRFSAERTGGSVSTLTIQRTQQEDSAVYLCASSLGEQGMREQYFGPGTRLTVT.

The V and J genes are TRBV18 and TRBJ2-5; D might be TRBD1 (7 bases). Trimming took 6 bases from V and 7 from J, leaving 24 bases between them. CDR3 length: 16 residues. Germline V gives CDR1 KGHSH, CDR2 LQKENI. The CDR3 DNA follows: TGTGCCAGCTCGCCAACCCAGGAGGGGGCGCAGGGGACCCAGTACTTC. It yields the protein CASSPTQEGAQGTQYF.

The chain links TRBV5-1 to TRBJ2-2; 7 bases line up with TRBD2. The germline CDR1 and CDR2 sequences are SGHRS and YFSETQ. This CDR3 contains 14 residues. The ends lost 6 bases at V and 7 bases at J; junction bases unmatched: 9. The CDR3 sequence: CASKATPGGGELFF. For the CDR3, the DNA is TGCGCCAGCAAGGCTACCCCGGGAGGCGGGGAGCTGTTTTTT.

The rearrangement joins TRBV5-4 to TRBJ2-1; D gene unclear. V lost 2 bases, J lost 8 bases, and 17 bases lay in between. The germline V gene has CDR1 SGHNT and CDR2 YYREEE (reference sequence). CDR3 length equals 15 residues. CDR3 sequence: CASSLPYLSSDEQFF. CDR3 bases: TGTGCCAGCAGCTTACCCTACCTCTCTTCCGATGAGCAGTTCTTC.

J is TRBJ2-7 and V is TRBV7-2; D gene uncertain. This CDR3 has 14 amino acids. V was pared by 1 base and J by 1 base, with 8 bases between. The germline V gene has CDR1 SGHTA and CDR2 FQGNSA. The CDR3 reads CASSLGGDSYEQYF. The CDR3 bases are TGTGCCAGCAGCTTAGGTGGGGATTCCTACGAGCAGTACTTC.

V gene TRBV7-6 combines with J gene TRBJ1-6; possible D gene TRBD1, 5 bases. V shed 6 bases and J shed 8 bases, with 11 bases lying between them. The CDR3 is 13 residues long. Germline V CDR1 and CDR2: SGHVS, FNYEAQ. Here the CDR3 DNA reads TGTGCCAGCAGGGGACGGCGGGATTCACCCCTCCACTTT. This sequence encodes CASRGRRDSPLHF. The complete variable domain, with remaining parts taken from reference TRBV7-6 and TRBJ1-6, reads GAGVSQSPRYKVTKRGQDVALRCDPISGHVSLYWYRQALGQGPEFLTYFNYEAQQDKSGLPNDRFSAERPEGSISTLTIQRTEQRDSAMYRCASRGRRDSPLHFGNGTRLTVT.

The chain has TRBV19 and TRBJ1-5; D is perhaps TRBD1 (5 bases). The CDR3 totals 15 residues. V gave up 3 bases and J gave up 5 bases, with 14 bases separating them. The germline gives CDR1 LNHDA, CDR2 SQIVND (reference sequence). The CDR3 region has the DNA TGTGCCAGTAGTATTGGGGGGAGGGGTGATCAGCCCCAGCATTTT. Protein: CASSIGGRGDQPQHF.

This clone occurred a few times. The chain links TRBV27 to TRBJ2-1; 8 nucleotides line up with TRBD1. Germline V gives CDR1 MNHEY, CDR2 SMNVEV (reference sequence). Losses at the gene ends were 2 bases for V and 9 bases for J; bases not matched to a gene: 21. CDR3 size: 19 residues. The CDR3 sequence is CASSLKAGGDGPYGSEQFF. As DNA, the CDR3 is TGTGCCAGCAGTTTAAAGGCAGGGGGCGACGGCCCCTACGGTAGTGAGCAGTTCTTC.

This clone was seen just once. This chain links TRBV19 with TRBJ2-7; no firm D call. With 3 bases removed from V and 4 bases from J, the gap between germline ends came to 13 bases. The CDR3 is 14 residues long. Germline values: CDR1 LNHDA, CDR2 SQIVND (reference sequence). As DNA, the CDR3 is TGTGCCAGTAGTATCCCTGGCCAGGCTTACGAGCAGTACTTC. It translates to CASSIPGQAYEQYF.

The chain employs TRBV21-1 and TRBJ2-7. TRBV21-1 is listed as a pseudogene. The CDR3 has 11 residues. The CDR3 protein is CASRPVCEQYF. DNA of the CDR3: TGTGCCAGCAGACCCGTCTGCGAGCAGTACTTC.

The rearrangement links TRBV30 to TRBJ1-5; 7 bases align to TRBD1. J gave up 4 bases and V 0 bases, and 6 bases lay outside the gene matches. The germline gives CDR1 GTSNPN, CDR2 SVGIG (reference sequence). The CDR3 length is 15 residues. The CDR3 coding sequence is TGTGCCTGGAGTGTCGGCAGGGGGAGGAATCAGCCCCAGCATTTT. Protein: CAWSVGRGRNQPQHF.

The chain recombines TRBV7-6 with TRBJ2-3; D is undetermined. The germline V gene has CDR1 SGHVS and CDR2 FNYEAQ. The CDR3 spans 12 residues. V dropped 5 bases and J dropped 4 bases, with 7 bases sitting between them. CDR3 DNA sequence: TGTGCCAGCAGCCCAGGCCCAGATACGCAGTATTTT. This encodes CASSPGPDTQYF.